This T cell receptor (beta chain) is from a study of T-cell reconstitution after alpha-beta-depleted transplantation in children. Notes on the study in general: Several hundred expanded graft clones reportedly were the source of alpha-beta T cells about two months after transplant. Several patients had high TCRbeta diversity at day 60; it came from surviving recipient T cells and thymic progenitors. The authors attributed T-cell counts and diversity one year after transplant mostly to newly produced T cells.

About this clonotype itself: Its antigen is as yet unknown.

As it was prepared, the TCRbeta library received unique molecular identifiers. TCRdb itself ran the PCR reads through MiXCR, one entry per CDR3 protein. The sample records about 900,000 distinct CDR3 sequences, 25% to 30% being singletons. The CDR3 length is 15 residues. The V end was cut by 3 bases, the J end by 2 bases, with 11 bases between. This receptor was identified in a boy under two years old who had a stem cell transplant for SCID, so the T cells may come from the graft donor. The chain employs TRBV12-3 or TRBV12-4 and TRBJ1-5, with D perhaps matching TRBD1 (6 bases). Specimen: PBMCs, mostly from graft donor cells, collected 360 days after TCRalphabeta/CD19-depleted stem cell transplant. The CDR3 DNA reads as TGTGCCAGCAGTTTCGGGGACAAGCGCAATCAGCCCCAGCATTTT. It translates to CASSFGDKRNQPQHF.